These 14 T cell receptor beta chains came from one sample sequenced in a study of shared clonotypes between healthy human individuals. Using immunoSEQ multiplex PCR, the repertoire was profiled, and TCRdb retains in-frame clones only, with some absent. The table has about 710,000 clones, roughly 72% seen once. Sequenced input: memory CD4+ T cells sorted from blood. The sample's subset: CD45RA-negative fraction. Receptor source: a woman under 40 in good health.

This clone was detected only a few times. The chain links TRBV19 to TRBJ2-4; 8 bases are a match to TRBD2. After removal of 7 bases from V and 1 base from J, the junction contained 12 bases not matched to a gene. The CDR3 sequence is 17 residues long. The V gene's germline CDR1 is LNHDA and CDR2 SQIVND (reference sequence). CDR3 sequence reads: CASKEREIGGAKNIQYF. Written as DNA, the CDR3 is TGTGCCAGTAAAGAGCGGGAGATCGGGGGGGCCAAAAACATTCAGTACTTC.

J is TRBJ2-3 and V is TRBV5-4; a possible D gene is TRBD2 (6 bases). Trimming took off 0 bases at V and 3 bases at J, with 8 bases between the two ends. The CDR3 has 14 residues. Looked up from germline, CDR1 is SGHNT and CDR2 is YYREEE (reference sequence). This CDR3 reads CASSLVAGTDTQYF. CDR3 bases: TGTGCCAGCAGCTTGGTGGCGGGAACAGATACGCAGTATTTT.

A note on this clone: The same CDR3 also results from other DNA sequences found in this sample. The V gene is TRBV27, the J gene TRBJ2-5; 7 positions agree with TRBD1. V shed 5 bases and J 5 bases; nucleotides not matched to a gene: 5. This CDR3 is 13 amino acids long. Germline loops: CDR1 MNHEY, CDR2 SMNVEV (reference sequence). The CDR3 spells CASSQQGRETQYF. CDR3 sequence (DNA): TGTGCCAGCAGTCAACAGGGGCGGGAGACCCAGTACTTC.

The J gene is TRBJ1-2, the V gene TRBV19; tentative D call: TRBD1 (6 bases). The CDR3 is made up of 12 amino acids. Trimming shortened V by 9 bases and J by 7 bases, and 15 bases separated the two germline ends. The germline V gene encodes CDR1 LNHDA and CDR2 SQIVND (reference sequence). CDR3 protein: CASNNRVLGYTF. As DNA, the CDR3 is TGTGCCAGCAATAACAGGGTTCTTGGCTACACCTTC. The whole variable domain, filled in from reference TRBV19 and TRBJ1-2, reads DGGITQSPKYLFRKEGQNVTLSCEQNLNHDAMYWYRQDPGQGLRLIYYSQIVNDFQKGDIAEGYSVSREKKESFPLTVTSAQKNPTAFYLCASNNRVLGYTFGSGTRLTVV.

The V call is TRBV28, the J call TRBJ1-1; 11 positions match TRBD1. After removal of 3 bases from V and 4 bases from J, the junction contained 4 bases not matched to a gene. This CDR3 has 15 amino acids. Germline CDR1 MDHEN, CDR2 SYDVKM. The CDR3 sequence is CASSFPGTGGTEAFF. The CDR3, as DNA: TGTGCCAGCAGTTTCCCCGGGACAGGGGGCACTGAAGCTTTCTTT.

The chain combines TRBV11-2 with TRBJ1-1, with D hard to call. The V and J ends lost 5 bases and 6 bases respectively, with 13 bases between them. Germline values: CDR1 SGHAT, CDR2 FQNNGV. The length of the CDR3 is 13 residues. CDR3 sequence reads: CASSPRSLAEAFF. The CDR3 region has the DNA TGTGCCAGCAGCCCCAGGAGTCTTGCTGAAGCTTTCTTT.

This sequence joins TRBV2 and TRBJ2-1, with 7 bases aligning to TRBD1. The V gene's germline CDR1 is SNHLY and CDR2 FYNNEI. This CDR3 spans 15 amino acids. V dropped 9 bases and J dropped 5; count of bases not matched to a gene: 13. The CDR3 is CASSQGESFHNEQFF. As DNA, the CDR3 is TGTGCCAGTTCTCAGGGGGAGTCCTTCCACAATGAGCAGTTCTTC.

This clone was detected only a few times. The chain uses TRBV11-2 and TRBJ2-1; 9 bases map to TRBD1. The CDR3 totals 16 residues. The junction had 16 bases not matched to a gene; V was cut back by 6 bases and J by 10 bases. Germline lookup yields CDR1 SGHAT and CDR2 FQNNGV. The CDR3 nucleotides read TGTGCCAGCAGTGATATTCGGGACAGGGCGCGCGGGGAGCAGTTCTTC. Its translation is CASSDIRDRARGEQFF.

This clone was recorded a few times. V gene TRBV14 combines with J gene TRBJ2-3; D uncertain. This CDR3 has 17 amino acids. In germline, CDR1 is SGHDN, CDR2 FVKESK. Deletions cut 1 base from V and 0 bases from J, with 14 bases between. The CDR3 sequence is CASSQVTSVQSTDTQYF. The CDR3 DNA reads as TGTGCCAGCAGCCAAGTAACAAGCGTCCAAAGCACAGATACGCAGTATTTT.

The DNA of the CDR3 is TGTGCCAGCAGCTGGGCAGCGGGAGGAGGTCAAGAGACCCAGTACTTC. Protein: CASSWAAGGGQETQYF. This chain connects TRBV11-2 to TRBJ2-5; 9 bases align to TRBD2. The length of the CDR3 is 16 residues. The ends lost 4 bases at V and 2 bases at J; junction bases unmatched: 8. Looked up from germline, CDR1 is SGHAT and CDR2 is FQNNGV.

This chain's CDR3 is CATNSGGRDEQFF. For the CDR3, the DNA is TGTGCCACCAACTCCGGGGGGAGGGATGAGCAGTTCTTC. The rearrangement uses TRBV28 and TRBJ2-1; 7 nucleotides match TRBD2. CDR1 MDHEN and CDR2 SYDVKM come from the germline V gene. The CDR3 is 13 amino acids. J lost 8 bases, V lost 10 bases, and 11 bases had no gene match.

The chain links TRBV7-2 to TRBJ2-1; D unclear. From germline, CDR1 is SGHTA and CDR2 FQGNSA. This CDR3 comprises 13 residues. Trimming took 1 base from V and 9 from J, leaving 10 bases between them. CDR3 bases: TGTGCCAGCAGCTTAGTTGGGATAGGTGAGCAGTTCTTC. It translates to CASSLVGIGEQFF.

This clone was observed many times. This rearrangement joins TRBV19 to TRBJ2-1; D remains ambiguous. V lost 4 bases and J lost 0, with 13 bases in between. CDR1 and CDR2 from the germline V gene are LNHDA and SQIVND (reference sequence). CDR3 size: 16 residues. CDR3 sequence reads: CASSTPSRTSYNEQFF. The CDR3, as DNA: TGTGCCAGTAGTACCCCGTCGCGGACCTCCTACAATGAGCAGTTCTTC.

The gene calls are TRBV5-8 and TRBJ1-2; 7 positions match TRBD1. Unmatched junction bases numbered 10, after V lost 4 bases and J lost 4 bases. This CDR3 has 15 residues. CDR1 and CDR2 from the germline V gene are SGHTS and YDEGEE. The CDR3 sequence is CASSQDWDRAYGYTF. Here the CDR3 DNA reads TGTGCCAGCAGCCAAGATTGGGACAGAGCCTATGGCTACACCTTC.